This T cell receptor beta chain was recovered during a study of identical twins. Study outcomes and limitations: One should note that invariant MAIT and iNKT cells could partly confound zero-insertion analyses. A lower insertion count was a feature of abundant cord blood beta clonotypes, with no such feature in memory repertoires.

The V segment lost 7 bases and the J segment 6 bases; nucleotides outside the gene matches: 7. CDR3 length equals 13 residues. MiXCR, run by TCRdb on the 5' RACE reads, gives a single entry per CDR3 protein. The data contain some 900,000 distinct CDR3 sequences, 9% to 15% of them singletons. This clonotype was seen more than once but under ten times. The target antigen is unknown. This same sample was also taken into another study, of yellow fever vaccine responses in identical twins.

This chain joins TRBV12-3 or TRBV12-4 and TRBJ2-5; the match to TRBD1 covers 8 bases. Sequenced: PBMCs. The sequence came from a woman younger than 35 in good health. The CDR3 spells CASTRDRTQTQYF. The CDR3 DNA is TGTGCCAGCACCCGGGACAGGACTCAGACCCAGTACTTC.